This T cell receptor beta chain was identified in a study of a mutant IDH1 vaccine in newly diagnosed glioma. The length of the CDR3 is 14 residues. The V end lost 5 bases, the J end lost 1 base, and 11 bases lay between the germline ends. CDR1 and CDR2 (germline): LNHDA, SQIVND (reference sequence). Data came from immunoSEQ multiplex PCR; TCRdb stores just in-frame clones and leaves some out. The sample includes approximately 64,000 clones, 70% to 85% seen only once; the top ten take about 9%. Time point given: week 11, during vaccination. With topical imiquimod, each dose of the vaccine consisted of 300 ug of mutant IDH1 20-mer peptide. Notes on this clone: Antigen specificity is unknown.

The material sequenced was PBMCs, taken from a glioma patient whose treatment included an IDH1 peptide vaccine. The chain joins TRBV19 to TRBJ1-1, with D uncertain. The TCR was taken from a woman between 45 and 60 years old with glioma. The CDR3 nucleotides read TGTGCCAGTAGTGTCCGACATGGGAACACTGAAGCTTTCTTT. Its protein product is CASSVRHGNTEAFF.